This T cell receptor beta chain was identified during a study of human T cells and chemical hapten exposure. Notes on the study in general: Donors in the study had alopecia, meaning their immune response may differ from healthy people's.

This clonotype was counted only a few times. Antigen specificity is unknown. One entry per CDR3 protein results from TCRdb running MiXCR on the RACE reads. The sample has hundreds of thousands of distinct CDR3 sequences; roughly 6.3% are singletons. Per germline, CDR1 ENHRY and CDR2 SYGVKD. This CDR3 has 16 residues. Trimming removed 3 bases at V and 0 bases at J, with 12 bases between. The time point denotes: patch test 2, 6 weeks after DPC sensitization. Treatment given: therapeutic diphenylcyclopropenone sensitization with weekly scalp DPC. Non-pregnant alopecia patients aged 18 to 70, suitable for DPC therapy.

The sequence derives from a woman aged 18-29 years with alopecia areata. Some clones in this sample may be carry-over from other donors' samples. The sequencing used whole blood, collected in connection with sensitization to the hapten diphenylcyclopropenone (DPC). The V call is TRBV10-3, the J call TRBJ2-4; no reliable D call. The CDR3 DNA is TGTGCCATCAGTGACCCGACCCTCCTAGCCAAAAACATTCAGTACTTC. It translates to CAISDPTLLAKNIQYF.